The 10 T cell receptor beta chains below all came from one sample that was sequenced in a study of blood T cell repertoires in COVID-19. Sequenced by immunoSEQ multiplex PCR; TCRdb stores in-frame clones only, minus some. This table holds 90,000 to 140,000 clones, 85% found once. Specimen: peripheral blood. The receptors were sampled from a man aged 50-59 years with acute or convalescent COVID-19.

The V call is TRBV10-3, the J call TRBJ2-3; 8 bases match TRBD1. Germline trimming cut 2 bases from V and 5 bases from J; bases unmatched to any gene: 6. Germline values: CDR1 ENHRY, CDR2 SYGVKD. There are 15 residues in the CDR3. The CDR3 here is CAISETGQGRDTQYF. CDR3 bases: TGTGCCATCAGTGAGACTGGACAGGGCAGAGATACGCAGTATTTT.

The chain joins TRBV29-1 to TRBJ2-7, with D hard to call. CDR3 size: 10 residues. CDR1 is SQVTM, CDR2 ANQGSEA, per germline. V was shortened by 5 bases and J by 2 bases, with 4 bases between the two germline ends. The CDR3 DNA follows: TGCAGCGTTCTAGCCTACGAGCAGTACTTC. It yields the protein CSVLAYEQYF.

The CDR3 loop is CASSQGLAGGLYEQYF. The CDR3 DNA reads as TGTGCCAGCAGCCAAGGACTAGCGGGAGGTCTGTACGAGCAGTACTTC. The chain employs TRBV14 and TRBJ2-7; 13 nucleotides line up with TRBD2. From germline, CDR1 is SGHDN and CDR2 FVKESK. Trimming took 1 base from V and 4 from J; bases not matched to a gene: 4. The CDR3 has 16 residues.

V gene TRBV7-8 combines with J gene TRBJ2-5; tentatively, D is TRBD1 (6 bases). The CDR3 has 13 amino acids. V lost 3 bases to trimming and J lost 3 bases, with 8 bases between them. Germline lookup yields CDR1 SGHVS and CDR2 FQNEAQ. CDR3 sequence reads: CASSFGQKETQYF. CDR3 nucleotide sequence: TGTGCCAGCAGCTTTGGACAGAAAGAGACCCAGTACTTC.

This clone was seen only once. The gene calls are TRBV6-6 and TRBJ1-1, with TRBD1 as a possible D gene (5 bases). The CDR3 consists of 14 residues. Germline CDR1 reads MNHNY; CDR2 reads SVGAGI (reference sequence). V shed 6 bases and J shed 6 bases, with 17 bases lying between them. Here the CDR3 DNA reads TGTGCCAGCAGCCCCCTTCTTGGGGCTTCTGAAGCTTTCTTT. Translating gives CASSPLLGASEAFF.

This chain connects TRBV27 to TRBJ2-7; D may be TRBD2 (5 bases). Trimming cost V 2 bases and J 3 bases, with 17 bases left between them. Germline loops: CDR1 MNHEY, CDR2 SMNVEV (reference sequence). CDR3 length: 16 amino acids. The CDR3 is CASSLKEDPEGYEQYF. The CDR3 region has the DNA TGTGCCAGCAGTTTAAAAGAAGACCCTGAGGGCTACGAGCAGTACTTC.

The chain joins TRBV2 to TRBJ2-2; 8 bases align to TRBD2. The ends lost 3 bases at V and 4 bases at J; junction bases unmatched: 7. The CDR3 has 16 amino acids. Germline lookup yields CDR1 SNHLY and CDR2 FYNNEI. DNA of the CDR3: TGTGCCAGCAGTGACTGGGCGGCGGGAGGCACCGGGGAGCTGTTTTTT. Amino acids: CASSDWAAGGTGELFF.

This chain links TRBV30 with TRBJ2-5; 12 positions match TRBD1. V was clipped by 4 bases and J by 5 bases; unmatched bases: 8. This CDR3 has 15 amino acids. Per germline, CDR1 GTSNPN and CDR2 SVGIG (reference sequence). CDR3 amino acids: CAWTRDRGPEETQYF. CDR3 in DNA: TGTGCCTGGACCCGGGACAGGGGGCCGGAGGAGACCCAGTACTTC.

V gene TRBV3-1 (or the pseudogene TRBV3-2) combines with J gene TRBJ1-1, with 8 bases that match TRBD1. CDR1 is LGHDT, CDR2 YNNKEL, per germline (reference sequence). The CDR3 spans 13 residues. Unmatched junction bases numbered 3, after V lost 5 bases and J lost 4 bases. The CDR3 loop is CASSGQGSTEAFF. The CDR3 DNA reads as TGTGCCAGCAGCGGACAGGGCAGCACTGAAGCTTTCTTT.

This chain connects TRBV7-2 to TRBJ1-1; D may be TRBD1 (5 bases). The CDR3 sequence is 14 residues long. The V gene's germline CDR1 is SGHTA and CDR2 FQGNSA. V shed 4 bases and J shed 8 bases, with 17 bases lying between them. The CDR3 DNA reads TGTGCCAGCAGCTCAACCCCAGGGTTTGGCGAAGCTTTCTTT. Amino acids: CASSSTPGFGEAFF.